This TCR beta chain comes out of a study of blood T cell repertoires in COVID-19. Study-level information: Samples taken during acute and convalescent COVID-19 were collected in the United States, Italy and Spain. PBMCs, B-cell-depleted T cells, or T cells provided the cDNA or gDNA that made up the material.

The germline V gene has CDR1 MNHEY and CDR2 SVGEGT. CDR3 length equals 17 residues. V lost 5 bases, J lost 0 bases, and 2 bases stayed unmatched. Per the original data handling: Reference gene primer amplification in the assay estimated nucleated cell counts. Measured with immunoSEQ multiplex PCR; TCRdb has only the in-frame clones, and not every one. V and J calls and clone size are copied from that table; D and trimming were computed from the DNA. The table has more than 15,000 clones, roughly four fifths seen once. The sequenced material came from peripheral blood. The source is an older man with active COVID-19. The chain has TRBV6-2 or TRBV6-3 and TRBJ2-6; TRBD2 aligns across 12 bases. CDR3 nucleotides: TGTGCCAGCAGTCGGACTAGCGGGGACTCTGGGGCCAACGTCCTGACTTTC. This gives the protein CASSRTSGDSGANVLTF.